The sequence of this T cell receptor beta chain was determined in a study of blood T cell repertoires in COVID-19 (dated by TCRdb to 2018 to 2021). About the full investigation: The collaborator samples originated in the United States, Italy and Spain and spanned the acute and convalescent phases of COVID-19. The prospective study material was composed of cDNA or gDNA derived from T cells, B-cell-depleted T cells, or PBMCs. Deeply sampled blood TCRbeta repertoires from subjects exposed to, actively infected with, or recovered from COVID-19 were included in the dataset. The repertoires were made available in a free public database intended to serve as a resource for research on the immune response to SARS-CoV-2. Samples came from the ongoing ImmuneRACE study (first 160 participants) plus 1,254 subjects from 6 global collaborators. Nearly every sample came with metadata listing a de-identified subject ID, COVID-19 status, age in years and sex. Where HLA class I and class II types were available, the types were taken from metadata supplied by the sample provider, not from assay-based typing.

The germline V gene specifies LGHNA as CDR1 and YNFKEQ as CDR2. From the cysteine through the phenylalanine, the CDR3 covers 16 amino acids. The only DNA kept is the CDR3, 48 bases in frame from the first base. At the junction V is shortened by 0 bases and J by 3 bases; bases outside the gene matches: 8. Overall study results and their limits: The quantity of clinical and demographic metadata differed by source and by participant and was supplied without curation.

Each collaborating institution followed its own protocols to collect whole blood in K2EDTA tubes. For TCRbeta analysis, collaborators shipped samples in one of three forms: frozen whole blood, isolated PBMCs, or DNA extracted from either of those sample types. The immunoSEQ Assay, a bias-controlled multiplex PCR, was used to amplify TCRbeta CDR3 regions from genomic DNA. The original pipeline was this. The number of nucleated cells in each sample was estimated from the amplification of reference gene primers within the assay. To quantify the absolute abundance of each unique TCRbeta CDR3 rearrangement, sequence reads were collapsed and filtered. Productive Simpson clonality was computed per sample as the square root of Simpson's diversity index over productive rearrangements. Entries here come from immuneACCESS through TCRdb and include only in-frame sequences with V and J called. Some clones fail to appear in such tables; in the studies checked, an unresolved V gene covers under half of the shortfall, and the cause of the remainder is unknown. V, J and clone size are those of that table, while D and trimming were read from the DNA. The sample includes roughly 140,000 clones, with about 86% observed a single time. The ten top clones hold about 3.5% of the sample.

This clone was seen only a few times. Its recognized antigen is unknown. One base away there is no much larger clone; base qualities are not given. Sequencing was performed on peripheral blood. The chain is assembled from TRBV4-2 and TRBJ2-7; the junction holds 7 bases that match TRBD1. This receptor was obtained from a man between 65 and 85 years old with acute or convalescent COVID-19. The DNA sequence follows: TGTGCCAGCAGCCAAGATGGAAAGGGGGCAGACTACGAGCAGTACTTC. It translates to CASSQDGKGADYEQYF.